A selection of T cell receptor beta chains follows, all from one sample in a study of OX40 agonist ivuxolimab in advanced cancers. Method: immunoSEQ multiplex PCR; TCRdb's copy keeps in-frame clones and lacks some. Among more than 70,000 clones, approximately 80% were seen once, and the ten largest hold 0.4% to 0.55%. The material sequenced was CD4+ or CD8+ T cells sorted from blood, taken in a trial of the OX40 agonist ivuxolimab. Receptor source: an adult with an advanced solid tumor such as melanoma, head and neck, liver or kidney cancer. CDR3s include the opening cysteine and the closing phenylalanine or tryptophan. The D gene is left open where the match is weak. Only part of the rows carry a size: once, few, many, or a class if the clone is expanded.

j_call: TRBJ2-2; clone_size: -; d_call: -; v_call: TRBV4-2; cdr3_nt: TGTGCCAGCAGCCAAATCGATGGGAACACCGGGGAGCTGTTTTTT; cdr3_aa: CASSQIDGNTGELFF
j_call: TRBJ2-2; clone_size: -; d_call: TRBD1; v_call: TRBV6-5; cdr3_nt: TGTGCCAGCAGTCCGGGACAGGGGCGAAACGGGGAGCTGTTTTTT; cdr3_aa: CASSPGQGRNGELFF
j_call: TRBJ2-5; clone_size: -; d_call: -; v_call: TRBV18; cdr3_nt: TGTGCCAGCTCACCATTAGGACAGACCCGGGAGACCCAGTACTTC; cdr3_aa: CASSPLGQTRETQYF
j_call: TRBJ1-2; clone_size: -; d_call: -; v_call: TRBV28; cdr3_nt: TGTGCCAGCAGTTTAGATCCGACAGCGTTTAACTATGGCTACACCTTC; cdr3_aa: CASSLDPTAFNYGYTF
j_call: TRBJ2-7; clone_size: -; d_call: TRBD1; v_call: TRBV6-1; cdr3_nt: TGTGCCAGCAGTGGCGACAGGGGGCGATCGGACGAGCAGTACTTC; cdr3_aa: CASSGDRGRSDEQYF
j_call: TRBJ1-4; clone_size: once; d_call: TRBD1; v_call: TRBV4-2; cdr3_nt: TGTGCCAGCAGCCAAGATCGGGACAGGGGGAAAAAACTGTTTTTT; cdr3_aa: CASSQDRDRGKKLFF
j_call: TRBJ1-2; clone_size: once; d_call: -; v_call: TRBV10-3; cdr3_nt: TGTGCCATCCAAGTCGGGGGGGCGGTGGATTATGGCTACACCTTC; cdr3_aa: CAIQVGGAVDYGYTF
j_call: TRBJ2-5; clone_size: -; d_call: -; v_call: TRBV7-2; cdr3_nt: TGTGCCAGCAGTTTTTCCGAGACCCAGTACTTC; cdr3_aa: CASSFSETQYF
j_call: TRBJ1-6; clone_size: -; d_call: -; v_call: TRBV10-3; cdr3_nt: TGTGCCATCAGTGAGACGGACAGCCCGAATTCACCCCTCCACTTT; cdr3_aa: CAISETDSPNSPLHF
j_call: TRBJ1-4; clone_size: -; d_call: -; v_call: TRBV5-4; cdr3_nt: TGTGCCAGCGGTGTAGCAGGACCAACTAATGAAAAACTGTTTTTT; cdr3_aa: CASGVAGPTNEKLFF
j_call: TRBJ1-1; clone_size: -; d_call: TRBD1; v_call: TRBV18; cdr3_nt: TGTGCCAGCTCACTCGCGACAGGGGCGAACACTGAAGCTTTCTTT; cdr3_aa: CASSLATGANTEAFF
j_call: TRBJ1-1; clone_size: -; d_call: TRBD1; v_call: TRBV28; cdr3_nt: TGTGCCAGCCAGGGGGCGGCTGAAGCTTTCTTT; cdr3_aa: CASQGAAEAFF
j_call: TRBJ2-5; clone_size: -; d_call: -; v_call: TRBV6-1; cdr3_nt: TGTGCCAGCACTGAACCACAGGGCCAAGAGACCCAGTACTTC; cdr3_aa: CASTEPQGQETQYF
j_call: TRBJ1-1; clone_size: -; d_call: -; v_call: TRBV7-9; cdr3_nt: TGTGCCAGCAGCTTAGAAGGGGAAGCTTTCTTT; cdr3_aa: CASSLEGEAFF
j_call: TRBJ2-2; clone_size: -; d_call: TRBD2; v_call: TRBV7-3; cdr3_nt: TGTGCCAGCAGCTACGCGGGAGGCCCCTTCAGAGGGGAGCTGTTTTTT; cdr3_aa: CASSYAGGPFRGELFF
j_call: TRBJ2-5; clone_size: -; d_call: TRBD1; v_call: TRBV6-1; cdr3_nt: TGTGCCAGCAGTGAACGGGCAGGGGGCTATGGGAGGAGAGAGACCCAGTACTTC; cdr3_aa: CASSERAGGYGRRETQYF
j_call: TRBJ2-3; clone_size: -; d_call: -; v_call: TRBV5-1; cdr3_nt: TGCGCCAGCAGCGAGGGAACTAGCACAGATACGCAGTATTTT; cdr3_aa: CASSEGTSTDTQYF
j_call: TRBJ2-5; clone_size: -; d_call: TRBD1; v_call: TRBV5-1; cdr3_nt: TGCGCCAGCAGCTTGGGGACAGGGTGGGAGACCCAGTACTTC; cdr3_aa: CASSLGTGWETQYF
j_call: TRBJ1-4; clone_size: once; d_call: -; v_call: TRBV6-6; cdr3_nt: TGTGCCAGCAGTTACATTAGGGGGACCAATAATGAAAAACTGTTTTTT; cdr3_aa: CASSYIRGTNNEKLFF
j_call: TRBJ2-1; clone_size: -; d_call: -; v_call: TRBV5-1; cdr3_nt: TGCGCCAGCAGCCCGGGGGCTGGGCACAATGAGCAGTTCTTC; cdr3_aa: CASSPGAGHNEQFF
j_call: TRBJ2-5; clone_size: -; d_call: TRBD2; v_call: TRBV18; cdr3_nt: TGTGCCAGCTCAAGGAGCGGGGGGGCCCGTCAGACCCAGTACTTC; cdr3_aa: CASSRSGGARQTQYF
j_call: TRBJ1-1; clone_size: -; d_call: -; v_call: TRBV15; cdr3_nt: TGTGCCACCAGCAGAGATCTAATGAACACTGAAGCTTTCTTT; cdr3_aa: CATSRDLMNTEAFF
j_call: TRBJ1-1; clone_size: -; d_call: -; v_call: TRBV6-6; cdr3_nt: TGTGCCAGCACTAGACAGGAGACCACTGAAGCTTTCTTT; cdr3_aa: CASTRQETTEAFF
j_call: TRBJ2-5; clone_size: few; d_call: -; v_call: TRBV7-7; cdr3_nt: TGTGCCAGCAGCTTAGCCCCCAGGCCCCAAGAGACCCAGTACTTC; cdr3_aa: CASSLAPRPQETQYF
j_call: TRBJ1-2; clone_size: -; d_call: -; v_call: TRBV9; cdr3_nt: TGTGCCAGCAGCGTAGGAGTTGCCTATGGCTACACCTTC; cdr3_aa: CASSVGVAYGYTF
j_call: TRBJ2-7; clone_size: -; d_call: -; v_call: TRBV19; cdr3_nt: TGTGCCAGTAGTTTCAGTCTACCCTACGAGCAGTACTTC; cdr3_aa: CASSFSLPYEQYF
j_call: TRBJ1-1; clone_size: -; d_call: -; v_call: TRBV21-1; cdr3_nt: TGTGCCAGCAGCAAAGGTAATGCCAGGGGGAACACTGAAGCTTTCTTT; cdr3_aa: CASSKGNARGNTEAFF
j_call: TRBJ2-1; clone_size: -; d_call: -; v_call: TRBV7-3; cdr3_nt: TGTGCCAGCAGCTTAACACCCACATATAACAATGAGCAGTTCTTC; cdr3_aa: CASSLTPTYNNEQFF
j_call: TRBJ2-6; clone_size: -; d_call: -; v_call: TRBV5-4; cdr3_nt: TGTGCCAGCAGCTTGGTGGTTGGGGCCAACGTCCTGACTTTC; cdr3_aa: CASSLVVGANVLTF
j_call: TRBJ2-1; clone_size: -; d_call: TRBD2; v_call: TRBV7-2; cdr3_nt: TGTGCCAGCAGCTTATGGGGACTAGCATACAATGAGCAGTTCTTC; cdr3_aa: CASSLWGLAYNEQFF
j_call: TRBJ1-1; clone_size: -; d_call: TRBD1; v_call: TRBV6-1; cdr3_nt: TGTGCCAGCAGTGGGACAGGGGCTCGAGCTTTCTTT; cdr3_aa: CASSGTGARAFF
j_call: TRBJ2-5; clone_size: few; d_call: TRBD1; v_call: TRBV19; cdr3_nt: TGTGCCAGTAGTACTCCCAAAGGGGGCGAGACCCAGTACTTC; cdr3_aa: CASSTPKGGETQYF
j_call: TRBJ2-1; clone_size: -; d_call: TRBD2; v_call: TRBV6-1; cdr3_nt: TGTGCCAGCAGTGAATTTGGGCGGGAGCGGTCCGGTGAGCAGTTCTTC; cdr3_aa: CASSEFGRERSGEQFF
j_call: TRBJ1-2; clone_size: -; d_call: -; v_call: TRBV6-6; cdr3_nt: TGTGCCAGCAGTTATCTAGGCTTGGGGGGCTACACCTTC; cdr3_aa: CASSYLGLGGYTF
j_call: TRBJ2-5; clone_size: once; d_call: -; v_call: TRBV19; cdr3_nt: TGTGCCAGTAGTCCCCAGGTTCAAGAGACCCAGTACTTC; cdr3_aa: CASSPQVQETQYF
j_call: TRBJ2-2; clone_size: -; d_call: TRBD1; v_call: TRBV6-1; cdr3_nt: TGTGCCAGTCCTGGGACAGGGGTCGGCGGGGAGCTGTTTTTT; cdr3_aa: CASPGTGVGGELFF
j_call: TRBJ1-5; clone_size: -; d_call: TRBD1; v_call: TRBV7-9; cdr3_nt: TGTGCCAGCAGCCCCGGGACAGGCAATCAGCCCCAGCATTTT; cdr3_aa: CASSPGTGNQPQHF
j_call: TRBJ1-2; clone_size: -; d_call: -; v_call: TRBV5-6; cdr3_nt: TGTGCCAGCAGCTTGGCCCCCCTAACTTCGATGTATGGCTACACCTTC; cdr3_aa: CASSLAPLTSMYGYTF
j_call: TRBJ2-1; clone_size: once; d_call: -; v_call: TRBV15; cdr3_nt: TGTGCCACCAGCAGAGATTCCTTCAGGAATGAGCAGTTCTTC; cdr3_aa: CATSRDSFRNEQFF
j_call: TRBJ1-1; clone_size: -; d_call: -; v_call: TRBV5-1; cdr3_nt: TGCGCCAGCAGCTTGTCAACGGTCACTGAAGCTTTCTTT; cdr3_aa: CASSLSTVTEAFF
j_call: TRBJ1-3; clone_size: -; d_call: -; v_call: TRBV19; cdr3_nt: TGTGCCAGTAGTATCCGACAGGTTAGTTTTTTCCTTGTAGGAAACACCATATATTTT; cdr3_aa: CASSIRQVSFFLVGNTIYF
j_call: TRBJ2-1; clone_size: -; d_call: -; v_call: TRBV5-8; cdr3_nt: TGTGCCAGCAGCATCCGGGACATGTACAATGAGCAGTTCTTC; cdr3_aa: CASSIRDMYNEQFF
j_call: TRBJ2-7; clone_size: -; d_call: TRBD1; v_call: TRBV29-1; cdr3_nt: TGCAGCGTGGCGACAGGGGGCTACCCTTACGAGCAGTACTTC; cdr3_aa: CSVATGGYPYEQYF
j_call: TRBJ1-4; clone_size: -; d_call: TRBD1; v_call: TRBV7-2; cdr3_nt: TGTGCCAGCACCGACAGGGTTAATGAAAAACTGTTTTTT; cdr3_aa: CASTDRVNEKLFF
j_call: TRBJ2-1; clone_size: -; d_call: -; v_call: TRBV7-2; cdr3_nt: TGTGCCAGCAGCTTGCGGGGTAGCTCCTACAATGAGCAGTTCTTC; cdr3_aa: CASSLRGSSYNEQFF
j_call: TRBJ1-2; clone_size: -; d_call: -; v_call: TRBV5-6; cdr3_nt: TGTGCCAGCAGCTTGGCCCCTGGGTTGAACTATGGCTACACCTTC; cdr3_aa: CASSLAPGLNYGYTF
j_call: TRBJ1-5; clone_size: once; d_call: -; v_call: TRBV6-6; cdr3_nt: TGTGCCAGCACGAGTAGCAATCAGCCCCAGCATTTT; cdr3_aa: CASTSSNQPQHF
j_call: TRBJ1-1; clone_size: -; d_call: -; v_call: TRBV13; cdr3_nt: TGTGCCAGCAGCTCCGCCGGGAGGGGGGCTGAAGCTTTCTTT; cdr3_aa: CASSSAGRGAEAFF
j_call: TRBJ1-1; clone_size: -; d_call: TRBD1; v_call: TRBV6-1; cdr3_nt: TGTGCCAGCAGTGGGAGGACAGGGGTGTTCCGAGGGAACACTGAAGCTTTCTTT; cdr3_aa: CASSGRTGVFRGNTEAFF
j_call: TRBJ2-7; clone_size: -; d_call: -; v_call: TRBV19; cdr3_nt: TGTGCCAGTGGATCGACAGGCTACGAGCAGTACTTC; cdr3_aa: CASGSTGYEQYF
j_call: TRBJ1-1; clone_size: -; d_call: -; v_call: TRBV7-9; cdr3_nt: TGTGCCAGCAGCTCGTCTGATGGGGCCCCTATGAACACTGAAGCTTTCTTT; cdr3_aa: CASSSSDGAPMNTEAFF
j_call: TRBJ2-1; clone_size: few; d_call: -; v_call: TRBV6-1; cdr3_nt: TGTGCCAGCAGCCGAAACTCCTACGTTTTCTTC; cdr3_aa: CASSRNSYVFF
j_call: TRBJ2-7; clone_size: -; d_call: -; v_call: TRBV14; cdr3_nt: TGTGCCAGCAGCCAATCCCGGGACTCGAATTACGAGCAGTACTTC; cdr3_aa: CASSQSRDSNYEQYF
j_call: TRBJ2-1; clone_size: -; d_call: -; v_call: TRBV5-8; cdr3_nt: TGTGCCAGCAGCTTTACCGATGAGCAGTTCTTC; cdr3_aa: CASSFTDEQFF
j_call: TRBJ1-5; clone_size: -; d_call: -; v_call: TRBV28; cdr3_nt: TGTGCCAGCAGTTTATTCCCTTCTAATCAGCCCCAGCATTTT; cdr3_aa: CASSLFPSNQPQHF
j_call: TRBJ2-3; clone_size: -; d_call: TRBD2; v_call: TRBV7-2; cdr3_nt: TGTGCCAGCAGCAATAGCGGGAGTCGCGCAGATACGCAGTATTTT; cdr3_aa: CASSNSGSRADTQYF
j_call: TRBJ2-3; clone_size: -; d_call: TRBD2; v_call: TRBV5-1; cdr3_nt: TGCGCCAGCAGCGTAGGAGGCGGGGGGGCCGCAGATACGCAGTATTTT; cdr3_aa: CASSVGGGGAADTQYF